These T cell receptor beta chains were read from a single sample in a study of blood T cell repertoires in COVID-19. The protocol was immunoSEQ multiplex PCR, while the TCRdb copy is restricted to in-frame clones and leaves out a portion. This sample has roughly 380,000 clones, with approximately 91% found just once. The source material was PBMCs or T cells enriched from blood (not recorded which). The origin of the receptors is a woman under 40 who had been exposed to COVID-19. Each CDR3 is given with its conserved first and last residue. The order of the fields is D gene, J gene, clone size, V gene, CDR3 protein, CDR3 DNA. A D gene is named only where the DNA matches it firmly. Not all rows give a size; the values are once, few, many and, for expanded clones, a class.

D: TRBD1
J: TRBJ1-3
size: -
V: TRBV6-5
CDR3: CASSYSGQGSGNTIYF
DNA: TGTGCCAGCAGTTACTCCGGACAGGGATCAGGAAACACCATATATTTT

D: -
J: TRBJ2-1
size: -
V: TRBV30
CDR3: CAWRPSLNEQFF
DNA: TGTGCCTGGAGACCTAGCTTAAATGAGCAGTTCTTC

D: -
J: TRBJ2-1
size: -
V: TRBV10-1
CDR3: CASSEGQNNEQFF
DNA: TGCGCCAGCAGTGAGGGACAGAACAATGAGCAGTTCTTC

D: TRBD1
J: TRBJ2-7
size: -
V: TRBV11-2
CDR3: CASSLDRGLYEQYF
DNA: TGTGCCAGCAGCTTAGACAGGGGGCTTTACGAGCAGTACTTC

D: TRBD1
J: TRBJ2-3
size: -
V: TRBV11-2
CDR3: CASIPDRTGGTDTQYF
DNA: TGTGCCAGCATCCCAGACCGGACAGGGGGCACAGATACGCAGTATTTT

D: -
J: TRBJ1-4
size: few
V: TRBV7-9
CDR3: CASSHRQTEEDEKLFF
DNA: TGTGCCAGCAGCCACAGACAGACAGAGGAAGACGAAAAACTGTTTTTT

D: TRBD2
J: TRBJ2-3
size: -
V: TRBV20-1
CDR3: CSASTGTSGRGDTQYF
DNA: TGCAGTGCAAGTACCGGGACTAGCGGGAGAGGAGATACGCAGTATTTT

D: TRBD2
J: TRBJ2-7
size: -
V: TRBV6-5
CDR3: CASSRVSGGGLEQYF
DNA: TGTGCCAGCAGTAGGGTGTCGGGCGGGGGGCTCGAGCAGTACTTC

D: TRBD1
J: TRBJ2-7
size: -
V: TRBV28
CDR3: CASSLRTGKGYEQYF
DNA: TGTGCCAGCAGTCTACGGACAGGGAAGGGCTACGAGCAGTACTTC

D: -
J: TRBJ2-6
size: -
V: TRBV27
CDR3: CASSFSGVSGANVLTF
DNA: TGTGCCAGCAGTTTTTCGGGGGTTTCTGGGGCCAACGTCCTGACTTTC

D: -
J: TRBJ2-5
size: once
V: TRBV6-5
CDR3: CASSPRLRLTQYF
DNA: TGTGCCAGCAGTCCTAGACTGAGGTTGACCCAGTACTTC

D: TRBD2
J: TRBJ2-1
size: once
V: TRBV7-8
CDR3: CASSGLGLADYNEQFF
DNA: TGTGCCAGCAGCGGACTAGGACTAGCGGACTACAATGAGCAGTTCTTC

D: -
J: TRBJ2-1
size: -
V: TRBV9
CDR3: CASSVAGALNEQFF
DNA: TGTGCCAGCAGCGTAGCGGGAGCTCTCAATGAGCAGTTCTTC

D: -
J: TRBJ2-7
size: -
V: TRBV14
CDR3: CASSQADKRDYEQYF
DNA: TGTGCCAGCAGCCAAGCAGATAAACGGGACTACGAGCAGTACTTC

D: TRBD1
J: TRBJ1-1
size: -
V: TRBV5-1
CDR3: CASSSIWTGGNTEAFF
DNA: TGCGCCAGCAGCTCCATATGGACAGGGGGGAACACTGAAGCTTTCTTT

D: TRBD1
J: TRBJ2-3
size: -
V: TRBV7-6
CDR3: CASSDQQGAGTDTQYF
DNA: TGTGCCAGCAGCGATCAACAGGGGGCTGGCACAGATACGCAGTATTTT

D: TRBD2
J: TRBJ2-3
size: -
V: TRBV29-1
CDR3: CSVGTSGTHTDTQYF
DNA: TGCAGCGTAGGGACTAGCGGGACCCACACAGATACGCAGTATTTT

D: -
J: TRBJ2-1
size: -
V: TRBV5-1
CDR3: CASSLAVASYNEQFF
DNA: TGCGCCAGCAGCTTGGCCGTGGCCTCCTACAATGAGCAGTTCTTC

D: -
J: TRBJ1-2
size: -
V: TRBV3-1/TRBV3-2
CDR3: CASSPRMGGYGYTF
DNA: TGTGCCAGCAGTCCAAGAATGGGGGGCTATGGCTACACCTTC

D: -
J: TRBJ2-7
size: -
V: TRBV7-2
CDR3: CASSQGLSYEQYF
DNA: TGTGCCAGCAGCCAGGGACTCTCCTACGAGCAGTACTTC

D: TRBD1
J: TRBJ2-3
size: once
V: TRBV9
CDR3: CASSVGQGEFYTQYF
DNA: TGTGCCAGCAGCGTAGGCCAGGGGGAATTCTATACGCAGTATTTT

D: -
J: TRBJ1-3
size: -
V: TRBV11-3
CDR3: CASSTGLSGNTIYF
DNA: TGTGCCAGCTCCACAGGGCTCTCTGGAAACACCATATATTTT

D: -
J: TRBJ2-7
size: few
V: TRBV27
CDR3: CASRHLISPTYEQYF
DNA: TGTGCCAGCAGACATTTAATTAGCCCCACCTACGAGCAGTACTTC

D: -
J: TRBJ2-3
size: -
V: TRBV10-2
CDR3: CASKGRVTDTQYF
DNA: TGCGCCAGCAAGGGCAGGGTAACAGATACGCAGTATTTT

D: TRBD1
J: TRBJ1-1
size: -
V: TRBV7-8
CDR3: CASSLGTGPTEAFF
DNA: TGTGCCAGCAGTTTGGGGACAGGGCCCACTGAAGCTTTCTTT

D: -
J: TRBJ2-2
size: -
V: TRBV5-1
CDR3: CASSYSPTVNTGELFF
DNA: TGCGCCAGCAGCTATTCCCCGACAGTTAACACCGGGGAGCTGTTTTTT

D: -
J: TRBJ2-7
size: -
V: TRBV28
CDR3: CASSFSGTGGEQYF
DNA: TGTGCCAGCAGTTTTTCCGGGACTGGCGGGGAGCAGTACTTC

D: TRBD1
J: TRBJ2-7
size: once
V: TRBV30
CDR3: CAWGQGRNEQYF
DNA: TGTGCCTGGGGACAGGGTCGCAACGAGCAGTACTTC

D: -
J: TRBJ1-2
size: -
V: TRBV10-3
CDR3: CAIRDSPFTF
DNA: TGTGCCATCAGAGACTCACCATTCACCTTC

D: -
J: TRBJ2-7
size: -
V: TRBV11-2
CDR3: CASSLTAEKYF
DNA: TGTGCCAGCAGCCTGACCGCGGAGAAGTACTTC

D: -
J: TRBJ1-5
size: -
V: TRBV27
CDR3: CASSPAGLNQPQHF
DNA: TGTGCCAGCAGTCCTGCGGGGCTCAATCAGCCCCAGCATTTT

D: TRBD1
J: TRBJ1-5
size: -
V: TRBV29-1
CDR3: CSVGDRGGSNQPQHF
DNA: TGCAGCGTTGGGGACAGGGGGGGGAGCAATCAGCCCCAGCATTTT

D: -
J: TRBJ2-7
size: -
V: TRBV19
CDR3: CASSRQGGDYEQYF
DNA: TGTGCCAGTAGTCGGCAGGGGGGAGATTACGAGCAGTACTTC

D: TRBD1
J: TRBJ1-5
size: -
V: TRBV2
CDR3: CASSEGQGSNQPQHF
DNA: TGTGCCAGCAGTGAGGGACAGGGGAGCAATCAGCCCCAGCATTTT

D: TRBD2
J: TRBJ2-3
size: -
V: TRBV7-3
CDR3: CASSPPGTITDTQYF
DNA: TGTGCCAGCAGCCCCCCCGGGACTATCACAGATACGCAGTATTTT

D: TRBD1
J: TRBJ2-1
size: once
V: TRBV9
CDR3: CASSRQGHEQFF
DNA: TGTGCCAGCAGCCGACAGGGACATGAGCAGTTCTTC

D: TRBD2
J: TRBJ2-3
size: -
V: TRBV6-2/TRBV6-3
CDR3: CASSYSTSGSTTDTQYF
DNA: TGTGCCAGCAGTTACTCGACTAGCGGGAGCACCACAGATACGCAGTATTTT

D: TRBD1
J: TRBJ1-5
size: -
V: TRBV5-1
CDR3: CASSLGQGLEPQHF
DNA: TGCGCCAGCAGCTTAGGACAGGGTCTCGAGCCCCAGCATTTT

D: TRBD2
J: TRBJ2-5
size: -
V: TRBV7-9
CDR3: CASSQLLAGEQETQYF
DNA: TGTGCCAGCAGTCAATTACTAGCGGGAGAACAAGAGACCCAGTACTTC

D: -
J: TRBJ1-5
size: -
V: TRBV18
CDR3: CASSSGLGNQPQHF
DNA: TGTGCCAGCTCCAGCGGGTTAGGCAATCAGCCCCAGCATTTT

D: TRBD1
J: TRBJ2-3
size: -
V: TRBV5-6
CDR3: CASSWGQRSTDTQYF
DNA: TGTGCCAGCAGCTGGGGACAGCGGAGCACAGATACGCAGTATTTT

D: TRBD2
J: TRBJ2-7
size: few
V: TRBV9
CDR3: CASSVLAGPSYEQYF
DNA: TGTGCCAGCAGCGTCCTAGCGGGACCCTCCTACGAGCAGTACTTC

D: -
J: TRBJ1-2
size: once
V: TRBV9
CDR3: CASSVESGWWGYTF
DNA: TGTGCCAGCAGCGTAGAATCAGGGTGGTGGGGCTACACCTTC

D: -
J: TRBJ1-5
size: -
V: TRBV5-5
CDR3: CASSLSSPYSNQPQHF
DNA: TGTGCCAGCAGCTTGTCCTCTCCGTATAGCAATCAGCCCCAGCATTTT

D: -
J: TRBJ2-7
size: -
V: TRBV7-2
CDR3: CASSLGRLYEQYF
DNA: TGTGCCAGCAGCTTAGGCAGATTGTACGAGCAGTACTTC

D: -
J: TRBJ2-7
size: -
V: TRBV28
CDR3: CASSLWARKAYEQYF
DNA: TGTGCCAGCAGTTTATGGGCTAGAAAGGCCTACGAGCAGTACTTC